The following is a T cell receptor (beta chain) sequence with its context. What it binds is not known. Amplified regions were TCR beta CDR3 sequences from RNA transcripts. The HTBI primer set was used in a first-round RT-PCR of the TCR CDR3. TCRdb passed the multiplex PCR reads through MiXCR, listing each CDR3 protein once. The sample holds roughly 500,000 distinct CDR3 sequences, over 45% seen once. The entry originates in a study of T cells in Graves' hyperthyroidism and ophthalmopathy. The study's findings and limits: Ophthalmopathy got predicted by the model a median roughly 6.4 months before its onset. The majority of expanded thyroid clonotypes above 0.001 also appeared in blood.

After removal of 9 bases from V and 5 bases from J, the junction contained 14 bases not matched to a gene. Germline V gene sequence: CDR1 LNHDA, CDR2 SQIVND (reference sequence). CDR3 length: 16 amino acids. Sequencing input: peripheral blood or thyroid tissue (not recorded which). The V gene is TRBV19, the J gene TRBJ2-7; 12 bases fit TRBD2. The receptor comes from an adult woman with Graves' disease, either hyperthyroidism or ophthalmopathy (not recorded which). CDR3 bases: TGTGCCAGCAGTTTAGGGCTAGCGGGAGGGCGGGACGAGCAGTACTTC. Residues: CASSLGLAGGRDEQYF.